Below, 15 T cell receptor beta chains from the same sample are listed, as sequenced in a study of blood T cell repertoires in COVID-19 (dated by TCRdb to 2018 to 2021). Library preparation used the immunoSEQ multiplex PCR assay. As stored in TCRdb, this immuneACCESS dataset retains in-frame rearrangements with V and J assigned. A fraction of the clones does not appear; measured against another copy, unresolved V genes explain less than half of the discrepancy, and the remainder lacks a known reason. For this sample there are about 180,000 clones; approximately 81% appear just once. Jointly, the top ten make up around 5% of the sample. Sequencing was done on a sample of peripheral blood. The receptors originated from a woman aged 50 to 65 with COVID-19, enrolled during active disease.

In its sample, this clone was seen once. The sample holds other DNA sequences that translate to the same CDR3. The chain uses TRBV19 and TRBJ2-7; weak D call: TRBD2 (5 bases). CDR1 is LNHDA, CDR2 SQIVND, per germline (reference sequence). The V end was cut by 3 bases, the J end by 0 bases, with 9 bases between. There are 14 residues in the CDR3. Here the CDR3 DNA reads TGTGCCAGTAGTATTACGGGAAGCTCCTACGAGCAGTACTTC. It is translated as CASSITGSSYEQYF. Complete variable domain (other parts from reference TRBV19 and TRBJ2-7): DGGITQSPKYLFRKEGQNVTLSCEQNLNHDAMYWYRQDPGQGLRLIYYSQIVNDFQKGDIAEGYSVSREKKESFPLTVTSAQKNPTAFYLCASSITGSSYEQYFGPGTRLTVT.

The CDR3 loop is CAWSVGGASYEQYF. The CDR3 DNA reads TGTGCCTGGAGTGTTGGTGGGGCCTCCTACGAGCAGTACTTC. This chain connects TRBV30 to TRBJ2-7; perhaps TRBD1 as D (5 bases). The CDR3 totals 14 residues. V shed 0 bases and J shed 0 bases, with 9 bases lying between them. Germline V gives CDR1 GTSNPN, CDR2 SVGIG (reference sequence).

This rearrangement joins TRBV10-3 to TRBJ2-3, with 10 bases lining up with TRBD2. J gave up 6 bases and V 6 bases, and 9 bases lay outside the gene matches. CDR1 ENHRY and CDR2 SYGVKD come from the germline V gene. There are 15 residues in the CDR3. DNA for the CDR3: TGTGCCATCAGCCCAAGCGGGGGGGCCGTGGATACGCAGTATTTT. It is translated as CAISPSGGAVDTQYF.

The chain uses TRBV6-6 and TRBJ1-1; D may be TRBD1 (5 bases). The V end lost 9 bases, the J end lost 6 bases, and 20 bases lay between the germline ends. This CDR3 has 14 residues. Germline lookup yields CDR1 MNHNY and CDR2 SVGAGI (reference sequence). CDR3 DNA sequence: TGTGCCAGTTCAAAGTCGGGGGGGTGGTCTGAAGCTTTCTTT. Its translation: CASSKSGGWSEAFF.

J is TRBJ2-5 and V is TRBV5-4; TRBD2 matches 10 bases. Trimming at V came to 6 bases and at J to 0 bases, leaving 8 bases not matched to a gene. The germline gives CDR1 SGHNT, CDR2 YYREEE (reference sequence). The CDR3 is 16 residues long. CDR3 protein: CASTLRGLADQETQYF. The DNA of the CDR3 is TGTGCCAGCACCCTCCGTGGACTAGCGGACCAAGAGACCCAGTACTTC.

The CDR3: CASSKGRARRPTNEKLFF. The CDR3 DNA reads as TGTGCCAGCAGCAAAGGGAGGGCGAGGCGCCCAACTAATGAAAAACTGTTTTTT. The rearrangement uses TRBV21-1 and TRBJ1-4. TRBV21-1 is deemed a pseudogene. There are 18 residues in the CDR3.

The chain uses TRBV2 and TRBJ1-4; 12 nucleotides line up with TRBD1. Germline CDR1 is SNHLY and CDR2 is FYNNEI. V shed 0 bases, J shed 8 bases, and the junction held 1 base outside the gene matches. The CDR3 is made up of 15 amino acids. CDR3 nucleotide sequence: TGTGCCAGCAGTGAAGCGGGACAGGGGGCGGAAAAACTGTTTTTT. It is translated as CASSEAGQGAEKLFF. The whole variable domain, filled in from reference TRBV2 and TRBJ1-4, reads EPEVTQTPSHQVTQMGQEVILRCVPISNHLYFYWYRQILGQKVEFLVSFYNNEISEKSEIFDDQFSVERPDGSNFTLKIRSTKLEDSAMYFCASSEAGQGAEKLFFGSGTQLSVL.

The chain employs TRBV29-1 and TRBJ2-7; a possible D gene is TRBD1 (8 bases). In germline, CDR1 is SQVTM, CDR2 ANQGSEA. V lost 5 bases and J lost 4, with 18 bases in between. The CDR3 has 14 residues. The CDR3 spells CSVSRQGREYEQYF. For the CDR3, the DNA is TGCAGCGTTTCACGACAGGGGAGGGAGTACGAGCAGTACTTC.

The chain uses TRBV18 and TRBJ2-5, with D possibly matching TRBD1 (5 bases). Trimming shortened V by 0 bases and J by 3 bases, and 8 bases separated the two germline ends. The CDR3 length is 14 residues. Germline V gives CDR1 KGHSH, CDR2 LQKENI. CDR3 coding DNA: TGTGCCAGCTCACCACCGGTAGGGGAAGAGACCCAGTACTTC. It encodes CASSPPVGEETQYF. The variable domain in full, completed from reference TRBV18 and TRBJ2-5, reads NAGVMQNPRHLVRRRGQEARLRCSPMKGHSHVYWYRQLPEEGLKFMVYLQKENIIDESGMPKERFSAEFPKEGPSILRIQQVVRGDSAAYFCASSPPVGEETQYFGPGTRLLVL.

CDR3 bases: TGTGCCACCAGCAGGGACACCTCCTACGAGCAGTACTTC. This encodes CATSRDTSYEQYF. This chain links TRBV15 with TRBJ2-7, with D tentatively TRBD1 (5 bases). Germline V gives CDR1 LNHNV, CDR2 YYDKDF (reference sequence). Trimming left V 3 bases short and J 0 bases short, with 6 bases between. The CDR3 contains 13 residues.

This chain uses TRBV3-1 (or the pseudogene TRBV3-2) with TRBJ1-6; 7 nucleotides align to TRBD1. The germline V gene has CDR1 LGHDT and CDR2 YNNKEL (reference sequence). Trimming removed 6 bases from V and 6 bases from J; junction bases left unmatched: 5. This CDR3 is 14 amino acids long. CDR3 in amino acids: CASSRGGSNSPLHF. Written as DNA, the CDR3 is TGTGCCAGCAGTCGAGGGGGCAGTAATTCACCCCTCCACTTT.

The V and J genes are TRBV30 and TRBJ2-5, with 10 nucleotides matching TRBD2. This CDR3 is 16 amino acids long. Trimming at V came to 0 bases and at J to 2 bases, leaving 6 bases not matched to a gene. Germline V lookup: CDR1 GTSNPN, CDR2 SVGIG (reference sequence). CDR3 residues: CAWSVSGGAMQETQYF. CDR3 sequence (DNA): TGTGCCTGGAGTGTGAGCGGGGGGGCGATGCAAGAGACCCAGTACTTC.

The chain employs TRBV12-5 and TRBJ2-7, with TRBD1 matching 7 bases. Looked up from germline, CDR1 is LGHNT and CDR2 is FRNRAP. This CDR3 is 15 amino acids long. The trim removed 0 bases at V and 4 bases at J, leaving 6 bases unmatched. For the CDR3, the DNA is TGTGCTAGTGGTTTGGTAACCACAGGGGAATACGAGCAGTACTTC. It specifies CASGLVTTGEYEQYF.

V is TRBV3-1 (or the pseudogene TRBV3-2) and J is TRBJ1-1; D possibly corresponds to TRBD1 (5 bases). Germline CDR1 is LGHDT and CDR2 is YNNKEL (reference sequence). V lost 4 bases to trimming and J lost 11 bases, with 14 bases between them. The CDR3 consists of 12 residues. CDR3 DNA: TGTGCCAGCAGCCCAAAGGATGGGGGGGCTTTCTTT. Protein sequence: CASSPKDGGAFF.

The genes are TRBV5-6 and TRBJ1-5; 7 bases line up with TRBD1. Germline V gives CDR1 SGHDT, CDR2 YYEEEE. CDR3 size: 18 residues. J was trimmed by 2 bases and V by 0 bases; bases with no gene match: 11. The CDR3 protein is CASSLGGTVWLGNQPQHF. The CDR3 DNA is TGTGCCAGCAGCTTGGGAGGGACAGTATGGTTGGGCAATCAGCCCCAGCATTTT.